The 30 T cell receptor beta chains given below trace back to one sample, sequenced in a study of early T cells in non-severe SARS-CoV-2 infection (dated by TCRdb to the early 2020s). The library was produced with 5' RACE. Sequenced on a NextSeq 500. TCRdb trimmed public reads at Q25 via fastp, called clones via MiXCR and kept in-frame beta chains. Entries are consolidated by CDR3 protein sequence, retaining the most common genes and DNA. This sample holds 40,000 to 50,000 distinct CDR3 sequences; 9.5% to 13% were observed only once. The ten top clones hold about a fifth of the sample. Sequencing used whole blood. The receptors were gathered from an adult who was a healthcare worker with PCR-confirmed SARS-CoV-2 infection or an uninfected control (not recorded which).

This clonotype was observed a handful of times. The chain has TRBV7-9 and TRBJ2-1; tentatively, D is TRBD2 (6 bases). The CDR3 is made up of 14 amino acids. Trimming stripped 0 bases from V and 6 bases from J, with 9 bases between. Germline V gene data show CDR1 as SEHNR and CDR2 as FQNEAQ (reference sequence). The CDR3 DNA sequence: TGTGCCAGCAGCTTAGCGGGAGGTACCAATGAGCAGTTCTTC. Protein sequence: CASSLAGGTNEQFF. Drawing the rest from reference TRBV7-9 and TRBJ2-1, the complete variable domain is DTGVSQNPRHKITKRGQNVTFRCDPISEHNRLYWYRQTLGQGPEFLTYFQNEAQLEKSRLLSDRFSAERPKGSFSTLEIQRTEQGDSAMYLCASSLAGGTNEQFFGPGTRLTVL.

CDR3 sequence reads: CASSNDRYQAHYLLNTEAFF. CDR3 nucleotides: TGTGCCAGCAGCAACGACCGGTACCAGGCCCACTACCTTTTGAACACTGAAGCTTTCTTT. V is TRBV6-2 or TRBV6-3 and J is TRBJ1-1; D not certain. The CDR3 spans 20 residues. From germline, CDR1 is MNHEY and CDR2 SVGEGT. Deletions cut 6 bases from V and 0 bases from J, with 29 bases between.

This clonotype was detected ten times or more. The chain couples TRBV29-1 to TRBJ2-7, with a tentative D call TRBD2 (5 bases). Germline lookup yields CDR1 SQVTM and CDR2 ANQGSEA. This CDR3 is built from 14 residues. Trimming stripped 0 bases from V and 2 bases from J, with 11 bases between. CDR3 bases: TGCAGCGTTGAAGATGCTAGCAGCACCTACGAGCAGTACTTC. It specifies CSVEDASSTYEQYF.

The V gene is TRBV7-2, the J gene TRBJ2-5; 7 nucleotides line up with TRBD1. CDR1 is SGHTA, CDR2 FQGNSA, per germline. Trimming removed 3 bases from V and 4 bases from J; junction bases left unmatched: 11. There are 16 residues in the CDR3. In DNA form, the CDR3 reads TGTGCCAGCAGCTTGGGGGCCCTACAGGGGCGAGAGACCCAGTACTTC. This translates into CASSLGALQGRETQYF.

This clonotype showed up just a few times. The chain carries TRBV6-1 and TRBJ2-7; tentative D call: TRBD1 (5 bases). The germline V and J ends were trimmed by 4 bases and 0 bases, with 7 bases remaining between them. The germline CDR1 and CDR2 sequences are MNHNS and SASEGT. CDR3 size: 13 residues. CDR3 sequence reads: CASSATDSYEQYF. The CDR3 DNA reads as TGTGCCAGCAGTGCGACAGACTCCTACGAGCAGTACTTC.

The rearrangement joins TRBV7-9 to TRBJ2-3, with unresolved D. CDR1 is SEHNR, CDR2 FQNEAQ, per germline (reference sequence). V lost 1 base and J 6 bases, leaving 14 bases between the germline ends. The CDR3 totals 15 residues. This CDR3 is CASSLGHRLYDTQYF. The CDR3 DNA reads TGTGCCAGCAGCTTAGGACACCGGTTGTATGATACGCAGTATTTT.

The chain combines TRBV20-1 with TRBJ2-4, with 8 bases identical to TRBD2. This CDR3 is 14 amino acids long. Trimming at V came to 6 bases and at J to 5 bases, leaving 9 bases not matched to a gene. The germline CDR1 and CDR2 sequences are DFQATT and SNEGSKA (reference sequence). The CDR3 region is CSANSGADQNIQYF. The CDR3 DNA sequence: TGCAGTGCAAATAGCGGGGCCGACCAAAACATTCAGTACTTC.

The gene calls are TRBV7-8 and TRBJ2-7; D perhaps matches TRBD2 (5 bases). The CDR3 runs 14 residues. Trimming removed 5 bases at V and 6 bases at J, with 17 bases between. Germline-derived CDR1 and CDR2 are SGHVS and FQNEAQ. The CDR3 DNA is TGTGCCAGCAGCCCCATAGTCGAGGCGGGCGAGCAGTACTTC. It is translated as CASSPIVEAGEQYF.

The V and J genes are TRBV28 and TRBJ2-7; D gene unclear. This CDR3 is 11 amino acids long. The V end was cut by 7 bases, the J end by 5 bases, with 9 bases between. Germline CDR1 reads MDHEN; CDR2 reads SYDVKM. The CDR3 loop reads CASNLRDEQYF. CDR3 bases: TGTGCCAGCAACCTCCGAGACGAGCAGTACTTC.

This clonotype was counted ten times or more. The chain uses TRBV20-1 and TRBJ2-7, with TRBD1 identical over 8 bases. This CDR3 region has 15 residues. Germline CDR1 reads DFQATT; CDR2 reads SNEGSKA (reference sequence). Unmatched junction bases numbered 10, after V lost 1 base and J lost 5 bases. This chain's CDR3 is CSARAWTGLGDEQYF. CDR3 nucleotide sequence: TGCAGTGCTAGAGCCTGGACAGGGCTTGGGGACGAGCAGTACTTC.

The sample holds many counts of this clonotype. The chain links TRBV5-1 to TRBJ2-7, with 9 bases matching TRBD1. The J segment lost 3 bases and the V segment lost 3 bases, leaving 13 bases of the junction unmatched. Germline CDR1 and CDR2: SGHRS and YFSETQ. This CDR3 region has 17 residues. In DNA, the CDR3 is TGCGCCAGCAGCTATCTAGGTGCCGGGACAGGGAACTACGAGCAGTACTTC. It is translated as CASSYLGAGTGNYEQYF.

In this sample, this clonotype turned up many times. The chain joins TRBV6-2 or TRBV6-3 to TRBJ2-1, with D perhaps matching TRBD1 (5 bases). V lost 8 bases and J lost 1, with 15 bases in between. Germline-derived CDR1 and CDR2 are MNHEY and SVGEGT. The CDR3 extends over 15 amino acids. CDR3 loop: CASLKLRGSYNEQFF. Here the CDR3 DNA reads TGTGCCAGCCTCAAATTAAGGGGATCCTACAATGAGCAGTTCTTC.

This clonotype was detected a few times. The CDR3 region has the DNA TGTGCCAGTAGTATCCGGGCTCCAATGAACACTGAAGCTTTCTTT. Translating it yields CASSIRAPMNTEAFF. V is TRBV19 and J is TRBJ1-1; no clear D. The CDR3 sequence is 15 residues long. Germline V gene sequence: CDR1 LNHDA, CDR2 SQIVND (reference sequence). V was pared by 3 bases and J by 0 bases, with 11 bases between.

This clonotype was seen repeatedly, ten times or more. The chain uses TRBV27 and TRBJ1-2; tentatively, D is TRBD1 (5 bases). Between the trimmed V and J ends, which lost 2 bases and 8 bases, there was a span of 12 bases. CDR3 length equals 13 residues. Germline-derived CDR1 and CDR2 are MNHEY and SMNVEV (reference sequence). The CDR3 region is CASSLEGVRGYTF. The CDR3 DNA sequence: TGTGCCAGCAGTTTAGAAGGGGTTCGCGGCTACACCTTC.

This clonotype was seen only a few times. The rearrangement uses TRBV4-3 and TRBJ2-4; D is ambiguous. CDR3 length: 16 amino acids. V gave up 0 bases and J gave up 3 bases, with 12 bases separating them. Germline loops: CDR1 LGHNA, CDR2 YSLEER. This CDR3 reads CASSQDGVASKNIQYF. As DNA, the CDR3 is TGCGCCAGCAGCCAAGATGGGGTAGCCAGCAAAAACATTCAGTACTTC.

This clonotype was observed at least ten times. The gene calls are TRBV5-1 and TRBJ1-1; 9 bases line up with TRBD1. J lost 5 bases, V lost 4 bases, and 3 bases had no gene match. In germline, CDR1 is SGHRS, CDR2 YFSETQ. The CDR3 has 13 amino acids. DNA of the CDR3: TGCGCCAGCAGCCAGACAGGGGGTACTGAAGCTTTCTTT. Its translation: CASSQTGGTEAFF.

This clonotype was observed many times. The genes are TRBV13 and TRBJ1-1; a weak D match, TRBD1 (6 bases). This CDR3 contains 16 residues. Per germline, CDR1 PRHDT and CDR2 FYEKMQ (reference sequence). Trimming removed 0 bases at V and 0 bases at J, with 11 bases between. CDR3 region: CASSLGQGSMNTEAFF. In nucleotides, the CDR3 is TGTGCCAGCAGCTTAGGGCAGGGGTCGATGAACACTGAAGCTTTCTTT.

This clonotype was recorded many times. The rearrangement joins TRBV5-4 to TRBJ2-3; 9 nucleotides agree with TRBD2. CDR3 length equals 15 residues. V gave up 1 base and J gave up 1 base; unmatched junction bases: 1. CDR1 SGHNT and CDR2 YYREEE come from the germline V gene (reference sequence). The CDR3 nucleotides are TGTGCCAGCAGCTTGCGGACTAGCGGCACAGATACGCAGTATTTT. Protein product: CASSLRTSGTDTQYF.

This clonotype was counted many times. The rearrangement links TRBV24-1 to TRBJ1-5; 7 nucleotides line up with TRBD1. Trimming cost V 4 bases and J 5 bases; bases outside gene matches: 19. This CDR3 has 19 amino acids. Looked up from germline, CDR1 is KGHDR and CDR2 is SFDVKD. CDR3 nucleotides: TGTGCCACCAGTGACCGTGACAGGGCAGGGAGGGAACGGGATCAGCCCCAGCATTTT. Its translation: CATSDRDRAGRERDQPQHF.

This clonotype was seen more than once but under ten times. The rearrangement joins TRBV5-6 to TRBJ2-4, with unresolved D. The CDR3 consists of 17 residues. Trimming took 1 base from V and 1 from J, leaving 15 bases between them. Germline loops: CDR1 SGHDT, CDR2 YYEEEE. The CDR3 sequence: CASSLLVLRNAKNIQYF. DNA for the CDR3: TGTGCCAGCAGCTTGCTTGTGCTCAGGAACGCCAAAAACATTCAGTACTTC.

This clonotype was detected many times. V gene TRBV6-5 combines with J gene TRBJ1-6, with a possible D match to TRBD1 (5 bases). Germline V gene lookup returns CDR1 MNHEY and CDR2 SVGAGI. Trimming took off 2 bases at V and 6 bases at J, with 11 bases between the two ends. This CDR3 spans 15 amino acids. The CDR3 coding sequence is TGTGCCAGCAGTTACGGGGGGGAAGGTAATTCACCCCTCCACTTT. It yields the protein CASSYGGEGNSPLHF.

This clonotype came up a few times. The rearrangement joins TRBV20-1 to TRBJ1-5; the D gene is possibly TRBD1 (6 bases). V dropped 2 bases and J dropped 5 bases, with 13 bases sitting between them. This CDR3 is 14 amino acids long. Germline values: CDR1 DFQATT, CDR2 SNEGSKA (reference sequence). The CDR3 loop is CSARLGQPYQPQHF. The CDR3 bases are TGCAGTGCTAGACTTGGACAGCCATATCAGCCCCAGCATTTT.

This clonotype was recorded at least ten times. The chain employs TRBV20-1 and TRBJ2-1; possible D gene TRBD1, 5 bases. Germline assignment: CDR1 DFQATT and CDR2 SNEGSKA (reference sequence). V was trimmed by 0 bases and J by 6 bases, leaving 6 bases between them. The CDR3 runs 12 residues. CDR3: CSARDQGNEQFF. Here the CDR3 DNA reads TGCAGTGCTAGAGATCAGGGCAATGAGCAGTTCTTC.

This clonotype was seen at least ten times. The chain employs TRBV28 and TRBJ2-7; 8 bases map to TRBD1. The CDR3 extends over 15 amino acids. Trimming cost V 5 bases and J 3 bases; bases outside gene matches: 9. Looked up from germline, CDR1 is MDHEN and CDR2 is SYDVKM. CDR3 nucleotide sequence: TGTGCCAGCAGTATGCCGGGACAGGAGGTCTACGAGCAGTACTTC. Residues: CASSMPGQEVYEQYF.

V usage is TRBV7-2 and J usage is TRBJ1-1; TRBD1 matches at 9 bases. The germline CDR1 and CDR2 sequences are SGHTA and FQGNSA. The CDR3 consists of 16 residues. V gave up 4 bases and J gave up 6 bases; unmatched junction bases: 12. In DNA form, the CDR3 reads TGTGCCAGCAGCTACAAGGGAGGGACAGGGATATCTGAAGCTTTCTTT. This gives the protein CASSYKGGTGISEAFF.

This clonotype was counted only a few times. V gene TRBV5-5 combines with J gene TRBJ2-1; 10 bases agree with TRBD1. This CDR3 is 20 amino acids long. Unmatched junction bases numbered 21, after V lost 4 bases and J lost 5 bases. Germline CDR1 is SGHKS and CDR2 is YYEKEE (reference sequence). Written as DNA, the CDR3 is TGTGCCAGCAGCCCCGACCCCGGGACAGGGGCTCCGGGGAGGGACAATGAGCAGTTCTTC. Translated: CASSPDPGTGAPGRDNEQFF. Full variable domain (outside the CDR3, taken from reference TRBV5-5 and TRBJ2-1): DAGVTQSPTHLIKTRGQQVTLRCSPISGHKSVSWYQQVLGQGPQFIFQYYEKEERGRGNFPDRFSARQFPNYSSELNVNALLLGDSALYLCASSPDPGTGAPGRDNEQFFGPGTRLTVL.

The V and J genes are TRBV4-1 and TRBJ2-3; D might be TRBD1 or TRBD2, each matching 5 bases. The CDR3 is made up of 16 amino acids. From germline, CDR1 is MGHRA and CDR2 YSYEKL. V lost 2 bases to trimming and J lost 1 base, with 13 bases between them. The CDR3 here is CASSQLKGSRTDTQYF. CDR3 bases: TGCGCCAGCAGCCAACTAAAGGGGAGTCGCACAGATACGCAGTATTTT.

Ten or more counts support this clonotype. This rearrangement joins TRBV6-5 to TRBJ2-1; no reliable D call. In germline, CDR1 is MNHEY, CDR2 SVGAGI. Trimming stripped 4 bases from V and 7 bases from J, with 8 bases between. This CDR3 is 12 amino acids long. The CDR3: CASSFSPNEQFF. CDR3 coding DNA: TGTGCCAGCAGTTTTTCCCCTAATGAGCAGTTCTTC.

The sample holds many counts of this clonotype. The genes are TRBV5-1 and TRBJ2-7; tentatively, D is TRBD1 (5 bases). This CDR3 spans 13 amino acids. Germline-derived CDR1 and CDR2 are SGHRS and YFSETQ. Trimming pared 1 base from V and 3 bases from J, leaving 8 bases between. The CDR3 here is CASSLIQDYEQYF. The DNA of the CDR3 is TGCGCCAGCAGCTTGATACAGGACTACGAGCAGTACTTC.

This clonotype was seen many times. This chain uses TRBV28 with TRBJ2-7, with 9 nucleotides matching TRBD1. The V and J ends lost 2 bases and 4 bases, in that order; junction bases with no gene match: 3. Per the germline V gene, CDR1 is MDHEN and CDR2 is SYDVKM. CDR3 length: 14 residues. This CDR3 is CASSLTGGPYEQYF. The CDR3 region has the DNA TGTGCCAGCAGTTTAACAGGGGGCCCATACGAGCAGTACTTC.